The source of this T cell receptor (beta chain) is a study of beta chain features in type 1 diabetes. Remarks on this clone: Its antigen is not identified.

Trimming removed 4 bases from V and 1 base from J, with 8 bases in between. CDR3 length: 14 amino acids. The germline CDR1 and CDR2 sequences are SGHTA and FQGTGA. Sequenced material consisted of expressed TCRB transcripts (all of the isolated RNA was reverse transcribed). Sequencing of naive, central memory and regulatory T cell samples gave an average of approximately 3.5 million reads. Using immunoSEQ multiplex PCR, the repertoire was profiled, and TCRdb retains in-frame clones only, with some absent. The repertoire holds over 90,000 clones, with over 25% as singletons. Study outcomes and limitations: Across patients, naive, central memory and Treg TCRB repertoires exhibited apparently greater similarity than was observed across healthy donors. People with Type 1 diabetes carried modestly yet significantly shorter TCRB CDR3s in all four CD4+ subsets.

A sort by CD45RO/CCR7/CD25/CD127/CD95/CD27 yielded CD4+ naive, central memory, regulatory and stem cell-like memory cells. The sequence came from a woman between 18 and 29 years old with type 1 diabetes. The gene calls are TRBV7-3 and TRBJ2-1, with TRBD1 as a possible D gene (5 bases). Sample: central memory CD4+ T cells from blood. The CDR3 spells CASSSQGSYNEQFF. The CDR3 DNA follows: TGTGCCAGCAGCTCGCAGGGTTCCTACAATGAGCAGTTCTTC. The full variable domain, completed using reference TRBV7-3 and TRBJ2-1, is GAGVSQTPSNKVTEKGKYVELRCDPISGHTALYWYRQSLGQGPEFLIYFQGTGAADDSGLPNDRFFAVRPEGSVSTLKIQRTERGDSAVYLCASSSQGSYNEQFFGPGTRLTVL.